A selection of T cell receptor beta chains follows, all from one sample in a study of T cells in Graves' hyperthyroidism and ophthalmopathy. TCRdb reanalysed the multiplex PCR reads using MiXCR and keeps one entry per CDR3 protein. The table includes hundreds of thousands of distinct CDR3 sequences, about 15% detected once. Sequenced: blood. The receptors were sampled from a woman aged 18 to 35 with Graves' hyperthyroidism. Both conserved end residues are part of each CDR3. Fields, in order: V gene, J gene, CDR3 protein.

TRBV29-1,TRBJ2-4,CSVEDREKNIQYF
TRBV4-1,TRBJ1-1,CASTSTGGYTEAFF
TRBV6-1,TRBJ2-3,CASSYIGPMSDTQYF
TRBV6-1,TRBJ2-2,CASSPGVTTGELFF
TRBV7-2,TRBJ2-7,CASSFSSAAYEQYF
TRBV12-3/TRBV12-4,TRBJ2-5,CASSPLGQETQYF
TRBV7-9,TRBJ2-1,CASSPGSSGLYNEQFF
TRBV24-1,TRBJ2-2,CATSDLPRGWNTGELFF
TRBV5-1,TRBJ2-2,CASSFSGKTTNTGELFF
TRBV11-2,TRBJ2-1,CASSLVSSGRDEQFF
TRBV5-5,TRBJ1-2,CASSLGDRAFYGYTF
TRBV20-1,TRBJ1-1,CSARAYTSGTDTEAFF
TRBV12-3/TRBV12-4,TRBJ2-7,CASSGGPREMSSYEQYF
TRBV19,TRBJ2-5,CASSISILAEETQYF
TRBV20-1,TRBJ2-3,CSAKSGTYTDTQYF
TRBV9,TRBJ2-1,CASSPTLGRYNEQFF
TRBV12-5,TRBJ1-1,CASGLSPRGQTLNTEAFF
TRBV13,TRBJ2-7,CASTNRAGYEQYF
TRBV5-8,TRBJ2-3,CASSLRITDTQYF
TRBV7-9,TRBJ1-6,CASADRASPLHF
TRBV20-1,TRBJ2-5,CSAREISGGQETQYF
TRBV28,TRBJ2-7,CASTYGTVSVYEQYF
TRBV11-2,TRBJ2-3,CASTLLAGEDTQYF